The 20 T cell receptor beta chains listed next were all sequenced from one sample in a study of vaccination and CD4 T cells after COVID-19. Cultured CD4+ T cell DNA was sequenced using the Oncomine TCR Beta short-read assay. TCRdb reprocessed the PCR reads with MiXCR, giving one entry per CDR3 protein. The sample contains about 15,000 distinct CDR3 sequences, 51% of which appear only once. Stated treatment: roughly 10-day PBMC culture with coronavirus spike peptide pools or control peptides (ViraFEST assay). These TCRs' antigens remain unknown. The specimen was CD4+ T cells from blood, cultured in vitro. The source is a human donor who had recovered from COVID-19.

The CDR3 here is CASTRQGINTEAFF. CDR3 in DNA: TGTGCCAGCACCAGACAGGGTATAAACACTGAAGCTTTCTTT. The chain employs TRBV2 and TRBJ1-1, with 7 nucleotides matching TRBD1. V shed 7 bases and J 2 bases; nucleotides not matched to a gene: 7. The germline CDR1 and CDR2 sequences are SNHLY and FYNNEI. This CDR3 region has 14 residues.

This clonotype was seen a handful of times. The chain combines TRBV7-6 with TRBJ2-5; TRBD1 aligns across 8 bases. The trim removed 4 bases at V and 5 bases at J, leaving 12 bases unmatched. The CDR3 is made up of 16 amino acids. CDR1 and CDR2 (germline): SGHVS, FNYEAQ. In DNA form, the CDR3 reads TGTGCCAGCAGCTCCCCGCCCCGGGACAGGAGGGAGACCCAGTACTTC. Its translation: CASSSPPRDRRETQYF.

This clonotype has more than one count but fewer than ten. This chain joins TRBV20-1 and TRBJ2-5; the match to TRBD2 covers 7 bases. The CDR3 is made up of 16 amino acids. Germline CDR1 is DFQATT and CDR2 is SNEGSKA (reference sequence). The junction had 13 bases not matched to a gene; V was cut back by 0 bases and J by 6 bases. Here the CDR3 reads CSARESQAGRAKTQYF. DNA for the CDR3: TGCAGTGCTAGAGAATCGCAAGCGGGGCGGGCAAAGACCCAGTACTTC.

The CDR3 nucleotides read TGTGCCTGGAGTGCCAACATTGGACAGGGTGGCTACACCTTC. Residues: CAWSANIGQGGYTF. The V call is TRBV30, the J call TRBJ1-2; 8 nucleotides line up with TRBD1. The CDR3 sequence is 14 residues long. V lost 1 base, J lost 7 bases, and 8 bases stayed unmatched. Germline CDR1 GTSNPN, CDR2 SVGIG (reference sequence).

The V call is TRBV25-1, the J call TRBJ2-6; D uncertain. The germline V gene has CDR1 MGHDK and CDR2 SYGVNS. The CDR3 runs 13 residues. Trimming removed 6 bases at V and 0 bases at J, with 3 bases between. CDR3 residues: CASRLSGANVLTF. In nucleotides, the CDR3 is TGTGCCAGCAGACTCTCTGGGGCCAACGTCCTGACTTTC.

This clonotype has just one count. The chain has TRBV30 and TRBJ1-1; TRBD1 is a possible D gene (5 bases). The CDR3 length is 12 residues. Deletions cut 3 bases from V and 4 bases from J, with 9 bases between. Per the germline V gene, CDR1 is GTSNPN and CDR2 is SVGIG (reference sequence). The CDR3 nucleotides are TGTGCCTGGAGAGGGGATTCCACTGAAGCTTTCTTT. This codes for CAWRGDSTEAFF.

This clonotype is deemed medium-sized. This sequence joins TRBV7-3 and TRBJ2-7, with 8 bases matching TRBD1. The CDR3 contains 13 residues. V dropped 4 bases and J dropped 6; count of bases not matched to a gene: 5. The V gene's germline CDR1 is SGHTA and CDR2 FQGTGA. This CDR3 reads CASSSGQGGEQYF. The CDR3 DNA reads TGTGCCAGCAGCTCTGGACAGGGTGGCGAGCAGTACTTC.

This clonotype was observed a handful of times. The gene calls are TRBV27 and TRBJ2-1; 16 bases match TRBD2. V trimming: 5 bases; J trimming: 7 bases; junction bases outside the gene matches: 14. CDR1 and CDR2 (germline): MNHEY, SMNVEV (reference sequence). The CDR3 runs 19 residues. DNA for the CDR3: TGTGCCAGCAGTCTAAGGGCAGGGACTAGCGGGAGGGCCTGGAATGAGCAGTTCTTC. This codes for CASSLRAGTSGRAWNEQFF.

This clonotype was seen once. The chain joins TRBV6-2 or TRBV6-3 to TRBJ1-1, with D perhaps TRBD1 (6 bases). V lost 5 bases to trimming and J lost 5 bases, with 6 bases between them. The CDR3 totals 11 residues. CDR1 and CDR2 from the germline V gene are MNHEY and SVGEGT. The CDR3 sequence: CASSQGTEAFF. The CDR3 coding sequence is TGTGCCAGCAGTCAGGGGACTGAAGCTTTCTTT.

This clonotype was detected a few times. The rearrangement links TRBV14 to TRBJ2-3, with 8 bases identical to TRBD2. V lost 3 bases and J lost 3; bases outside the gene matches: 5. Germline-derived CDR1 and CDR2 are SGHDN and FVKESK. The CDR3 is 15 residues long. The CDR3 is CASSQRAGVTDTQYF. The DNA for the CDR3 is TGTGCCAGCAGCCAGCGAGCGGGGGTAACAGATACGCAGTATTTT.

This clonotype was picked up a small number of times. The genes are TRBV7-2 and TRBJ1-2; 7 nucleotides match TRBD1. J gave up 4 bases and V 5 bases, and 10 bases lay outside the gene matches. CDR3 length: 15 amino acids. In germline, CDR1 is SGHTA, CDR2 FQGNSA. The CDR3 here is CASSPQGQLPYGYTF. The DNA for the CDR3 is TGTGCCAGCAGCCCCCAGGGACAGCTTCCCTATGGCTACACCTTC.

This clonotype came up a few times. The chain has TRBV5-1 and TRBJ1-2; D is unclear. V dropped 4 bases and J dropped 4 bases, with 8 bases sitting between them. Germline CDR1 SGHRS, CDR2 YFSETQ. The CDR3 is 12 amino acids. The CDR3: CASSANVYGYTF. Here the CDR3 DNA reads TGCGCCAGCAGCGCGAACGTCTATGGCTACACCTTC.

CDR3 loop: CASSEGGTSSYNEQFF. CDR3 bases: TGTGCCAGCAGCGAGGGGGGAACGAGCTCCTACAATGAGCAGTTCTTC. The V gene is TRBV6-1, the J gene TRBJ2-1; D might be TRBD1 or TRBD2, each matching 6 bases. The CDR3 is 16 residues long. Looked up from germline, CDR1 is MNHNS and CDR2 is SASEGT. Trimming took off 6 bases at V and 0 bases at J, with 15 bases between the two ends.

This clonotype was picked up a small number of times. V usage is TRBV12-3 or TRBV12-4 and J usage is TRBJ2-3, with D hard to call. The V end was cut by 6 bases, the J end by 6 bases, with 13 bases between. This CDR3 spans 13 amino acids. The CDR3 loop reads CASRVRRSDTQYF. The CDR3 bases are TGTGCCAGCAGGGTCCGACGCTCGGATACGCAGTATTTT.

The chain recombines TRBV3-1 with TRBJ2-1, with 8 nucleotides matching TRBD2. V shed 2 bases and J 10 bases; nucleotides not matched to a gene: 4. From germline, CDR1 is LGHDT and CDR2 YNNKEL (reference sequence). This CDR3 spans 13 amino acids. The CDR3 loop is CASSQTRGGEQFF. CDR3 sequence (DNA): TGTGCCAGCAGCCAAACCCGGGGGGGGGAGCAGTTCTTC.

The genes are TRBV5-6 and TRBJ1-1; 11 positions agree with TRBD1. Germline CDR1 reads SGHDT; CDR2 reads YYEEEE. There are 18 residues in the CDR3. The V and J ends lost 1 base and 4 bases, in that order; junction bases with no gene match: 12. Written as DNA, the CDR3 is TGTGCCAGCAGCTTGCCGCAAGTCGTCGGGACAGGGGGCACTGAAGCTTTCTTT. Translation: CASSLPQVVGTGGTEAFF.

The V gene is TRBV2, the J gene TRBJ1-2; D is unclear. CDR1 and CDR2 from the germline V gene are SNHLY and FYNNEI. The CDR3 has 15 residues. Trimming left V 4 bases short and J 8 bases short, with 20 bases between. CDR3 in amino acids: CASSGSGIGVYGYTF. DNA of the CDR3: TGTGCCAGCAGTGGGTCGGGGATTGGGGTTTACGGCTACACCTTC.

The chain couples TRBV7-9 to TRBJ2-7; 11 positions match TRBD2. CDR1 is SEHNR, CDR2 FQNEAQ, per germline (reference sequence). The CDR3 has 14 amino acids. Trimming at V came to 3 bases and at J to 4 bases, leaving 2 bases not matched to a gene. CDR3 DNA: TGTGCCAGCAGCTTTCTAGCGGGAGGTTACGAGCAGTACTTC. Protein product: CASSFLAGGYEQYF.

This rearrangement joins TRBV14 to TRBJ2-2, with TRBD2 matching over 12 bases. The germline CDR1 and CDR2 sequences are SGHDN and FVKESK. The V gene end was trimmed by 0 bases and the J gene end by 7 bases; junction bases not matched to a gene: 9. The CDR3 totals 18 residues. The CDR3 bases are TGTGCCAGCAGCCAAGAAGCACTAGCGGGGGGACCGGGCGGGGAGCTGTTTTTT. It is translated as CASSQEALAGGPGGELFF.

The CDR3 sequence: CASSETSAAPGEQYF. CDR3 DNA sequence: TGTGCCAGCAGTGAAACGTCTGCGGCCCCCGGGGAGCAGTACTTC. The genes are TRBV2 and TRBJ2-7; D not resolved. V dropped 2 bases and J dropped 7 bases, with 18 bases sitting between them. The CDR3 is 15 amino acids. Germline lookup yields CDR1 SNHLY and CDR2 FYNNEI.